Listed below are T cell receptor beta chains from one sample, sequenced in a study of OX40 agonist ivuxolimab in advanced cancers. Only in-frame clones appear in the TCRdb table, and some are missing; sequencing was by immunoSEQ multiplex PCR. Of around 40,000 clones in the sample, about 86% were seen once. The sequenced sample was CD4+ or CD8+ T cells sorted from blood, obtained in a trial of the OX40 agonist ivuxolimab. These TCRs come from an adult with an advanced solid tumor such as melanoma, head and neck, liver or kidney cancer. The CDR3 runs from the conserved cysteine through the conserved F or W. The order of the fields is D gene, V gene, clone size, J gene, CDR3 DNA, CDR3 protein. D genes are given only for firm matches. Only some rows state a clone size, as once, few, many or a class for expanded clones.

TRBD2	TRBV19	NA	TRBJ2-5	TGTGCCAGTAGTATGGGGCGGGGGGCCTCTGAGACCCAGTACTTC	CASSMGRGASETQYF
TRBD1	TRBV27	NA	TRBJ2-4	TGTGCCAGCAGTCTCCGGACAGGCCAGGGGGCTTTAAACATTCAGTACTTC	CASSLRTGQGALNIQYF
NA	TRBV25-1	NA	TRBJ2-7	TGTGCCAGCAGTGAAAAATTAGTTGGCGAGCAGTACTTC	CASSEKLVGEQYF
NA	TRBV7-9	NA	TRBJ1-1	TGTGCCAGCAGCTTAGTCGGTGGGCCCGACACTGAAGCTTTCTTT	CASSLVGGPDTEAFF
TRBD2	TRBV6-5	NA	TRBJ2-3	TGTGCCAGCTCCCGGGGGGGCACAGATACGCAGTATTTT	CASSRGGTDTQYF
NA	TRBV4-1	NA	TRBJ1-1	TGCGCCAGCAGCCAAAAGGTGGTGAACACTGAAGCTTTCTTT	CASSQKVVNTEAFF
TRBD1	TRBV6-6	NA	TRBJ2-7	TGTGCCAGCACCTTAGACAGGGACGAGCAGTACTTC	CASTLDRDEQYF
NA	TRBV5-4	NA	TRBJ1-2	TGTGCCAGCAGCTTGGTGCCGGCCCGTATAGATGGCTACACCTTC	CASSLVPARIDGYTF
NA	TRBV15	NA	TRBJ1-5	TGTGCCACCAGCAGCCTGCCCCGGGACGTAAGATTTAGCAATCAGCCCCAGCATTTT	CATSSLPRDVRFSNQPQHF
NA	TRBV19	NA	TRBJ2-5	TGTGCCAGTAGTATTAGGACTGATCAAGAGACCCAGTACTTC	CASSIRTDQETQYF
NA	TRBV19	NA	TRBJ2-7	TGTGCCAGTAAATCAGGCTACGAGCAGTACTTC	CASKSGYEQYF
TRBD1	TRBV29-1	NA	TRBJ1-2	TGCAGCGTTACGGACAGGGGGCTGAACTATGGCTACACCTTC	CSVTDRGLNYGYTF
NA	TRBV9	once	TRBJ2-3	TGTGCCAGCAGCGTAGGCGGGGTTAGAACAGATACGCAGTATTTT	CASSVGGVRTDTQYF
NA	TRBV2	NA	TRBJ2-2	TGTGCCAGCAGTGAACCCCGGAACACCGGGGAGCTGTTTTTT	CASSEPRNTGELFF
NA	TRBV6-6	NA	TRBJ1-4	TGTGCCAGCAGGGGGTACAGGGATTCTCTGATCGAAAAACTGTTTTTT	CASRGYRDSLIEKLFF
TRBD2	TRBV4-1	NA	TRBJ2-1	TGCGCCAGCAGCCTAAGCGGGGGGAGGCAGTTCTTC	CASSLSGGRQFF